This is a list of T cell receptor beta chains from one sample in a study of cytomegalovirus exposure and HLA in healthy donors. Profiled with immunoSEQ multiplex PCR; TCRdb holds only in-frame clones, not every one. The sample has about 100,000 clones; around 75% are singletons. Sequencing was carried out using PBMCs. Receptors originate from a man aged 45-60 years in good health and CMV-seronegative. Each CDR3 is given with its conserved first and last residue. Each record gives: clone size, J gene, V gene, D gene, CDR3 protein, CDR3 DNA. A D gene is named only where the DNA matches it firmly. Clone size is shown for a subset of rows, as once, few, many or a class of expanded clone.

NA,TRBJ2-2,TRBV6-4,NA,CASKSLPSGELFF,TGTGCCAGCAAATCGCTCCCCAGCGGGGAGCTGTTTTTT
NA,TRBJ2-3,TRBV6-5,NA,CASSYRDFTDTQYF,TGTGCCAGCAGTTATCGGGATTTCACAGATACGCAGTATTTT
NA,TRBJ1-5,TRBV19,NA,CASSIGQGNQPQHF,TGTGCCAGTAGTATAGGGCAGGGAAATCAGCCCCAGCATTTT
NA,TRBJ1-2,TRBV6-5,TRBD1,CASSRTGNYGYTF,TGTGCCAGCAGCCGGACAGGGAACTATGGCTACACCTTC
NA,TRBJ2-1,TRBV5-5,TRBD2,CASTPEREVIEQFF,TGTGCCAGCACCCCCGAGCGGGAGGTAATTGAGCAGTTCTTC
NA,TRBJ1-2,TRBV18,NA,CASSPTDIYGYTF,TGTGCCAGCTCACCAACAGATATCTATGGCTACACCTTC
NA,TRBJ1-2,TRBV30,NA,CAWSGSAGTNYGYTF,TGTGCCTGGAGTGGTTCGGCAGGGACTAACTATGGCTACACCTTC
NA,TRBJ2-7,TRBV29-1,NA,CSVENSETYEQYF,TGCAGCGTTGAAAACAGTGAGACCTACGAGCAGTACTTC
NA,TRBJ1-2,TRBV15,NA,CATSRDRGSSNYGYTF,TGTGCCACCAGCAGAGATCGGGGGAGCTCAAATTATGGCTACACCTTC
NA,TRBJ1-5,TRBV25-1,TRBD1,CASSEGTGVYQPQHF,TGTGCCAGCAGTGAAGGGACAGGGGTTTATCAGCCCCAGCATTTT
NA,TRBJ2-3,TRBV11-3,NA,CASSLGVLDTQYF,TGTGCCAGCAGCTTAGGAGTTTTAGATACGCAGTATTTT
NA,TRBJ1-4,TRBV28,NA,CATRGSTNEKLFF,TGTGCCACCCGGGGGTCAACTAATGAAAAACTGTTTTTT
NA,TRBJ1-4,TRBV7-8,TRBD1,CASQGTANEKLFF,TGTGCCAGTCAAGGGACAGCTAATGAAAAACTGTTTTTT
few,TRBJ2-1,TRBV6-1,TRBD2,CASIYGLAGKNEQFF,TGTGCCAGCATCTACGGACTAGCGGGGAAGAATGAGCAGTTCTTC
NA,TRBJ2-5,TRBV5-4,TRBD2,CASSLGGAGGPGTQYF,TGTGCCAGCAGCTTGGGAGGAGCGGGAGGGCCGGGGACCCAGTACTTC
NA,TRBJ2-3,TRBV5-1,TRBD1,CASSGQGVTDTQYF,TGCGCCAGCAGTGGACAGGGCGTAACAGATACGCAGTATTTT
NA,TRBJ2-7,TRBV7-2,NA,CASSLGADRYYEQYF,TGTGCCAGCAGCTTAGGGGCAGACAGGTACTACGAGCAGTACTTC
NA,TRBJ2-1,TRBV14,TRBD2,CASSQGTSGRPNEQFF,TGTGCCAGCAGCCAAGGGACTAGCGGGAGACCCAATGAGCAGTTCTTC
NA,TRBJ2-3,TRBV6-1,TRBD2,CASSEGLAGGRIDTQYF,TGTGCCAGCAGTGAAGGACTAGCGGGAGGGCGGATAGATACGCAGTATTTT
NA,TRBJ2-5,TRBV29-1,NA,CSVFRGGETQYF,TGCAGCGTTTTCAGGGGCGGGGAGACCCAGTACTTC
NA,TRBJ2-2,TRBV4-2,NA,CASSQEKVGTQNNTGELFF,TGTGCCAGCAGCCAAGAGAAAGTTGGCACCCAGAACAACACCGGGGAGCTGTTTTTT
NA,TRBJ2-7,TRBV13,TRBD2,CASSTSGRDEQYF,TGTGCCAGCAGCACTAGCGGGAGAGACGAGCAGTACTTC
NA,TRBJ2-3,TRBV30,NA,CAWSVLGTTDTQYF,TGTGCCTGGAGTGTACTAGGGACAACAGATACGCAGTATTTT
NA,TRBJ1-5,TRBV15,TRBD1,CATSRDPGGFQPQHF,TGTGCCACCAGCAGAGATCCAGGGGGTTTTCAGCCCCAGCATTTT
NA,TRBJ2-5,TRBV5-1,NA,CASSLAEGVETQYF,TGCGCCAGCAGCTTGGCCGAGGGGGTTGAGACCCAGTACTTC
few,TRBJ2-3,TRBV6-1,NA,CASSIGAITDTQYF,TGTGCCAGCAGCATCGGAGCTATCACAGATACGCAGTATTTT
NA,TRBJ2-5,TRBV6-1,TRBD1,CASRDRGTETQYF,TGTGCCAGCCGGGACAGGGGAACGGAGACCCAGTACTTC
few,TRBJ2-7,TRBV28,NA,CASMNSRTFYEQYF,TGTGCCAGCATGAATAGCCGAACTTTCTACGAGCAGTACTTC
NA,TRBJ1-5,TRBV6-5,NA,CASSYSSGTQEPQHF,TGTGCCAGCAGTTACTCGAGCGGGACCCAAGAGCCCCAGCATTTT
NA,TRBJ2-7,TRBV18,TRBD2,CASSPGGSLYEQYF,TGTGCCAGCTCACCCGGGGGGTCCCTCTACGAGCAGTACTTC
few,TRBJ2-1,TRBV7-6,TRBD2,CASSLAQAGGRNEQFF,TGTGCCAGCAGCTTAGCGCAGGCGGGAGGGCGTAATGAGCAGTTCTTC
NA,TRBJ2-3,TRBV5-1,TRBD2,CASSLGTSGGSDTQYF,TGCGCCAGCAGCCTCGGGACTAGCGGGGGTTCAGATACGCAGTATTTT
NA,TRBJ2-1,TRBV9,NA,CASSAEGWRDQFF,TGTGCCAGCAGCGCGGAAGGTTGGAGGGACCAGTTCTTC